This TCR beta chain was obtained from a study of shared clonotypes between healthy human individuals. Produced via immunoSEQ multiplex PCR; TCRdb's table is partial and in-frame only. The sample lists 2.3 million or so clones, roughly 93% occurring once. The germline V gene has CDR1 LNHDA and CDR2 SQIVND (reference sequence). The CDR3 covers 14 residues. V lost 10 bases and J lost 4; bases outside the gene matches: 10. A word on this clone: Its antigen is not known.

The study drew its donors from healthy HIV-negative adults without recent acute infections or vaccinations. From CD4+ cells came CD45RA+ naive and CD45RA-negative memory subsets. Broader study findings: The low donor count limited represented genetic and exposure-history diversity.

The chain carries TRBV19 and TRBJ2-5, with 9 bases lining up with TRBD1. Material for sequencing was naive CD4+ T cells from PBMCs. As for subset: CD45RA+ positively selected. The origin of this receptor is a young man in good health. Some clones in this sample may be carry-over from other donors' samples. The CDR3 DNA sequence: TGTGCCACTCGCGCCGGACAGGGGAGAGAGACCCAGTACTTC. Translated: CATRAGQGRETQYF. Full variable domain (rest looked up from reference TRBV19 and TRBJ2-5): DGGITQSPKYLFRKEGQNVTLSCEQNLNHDAMYWYRQDPGQGLRLIYYSQIVNDFQKGDIAEGYSVSREKKESFPLTVTSAQKNPTAFYLCATRAGQGRETQYFGPGTRLLVL.